The clone carrying this T cell receptor (beta chain) was picked up many times. Its antigen is undetermined. This entry comes from a study of human T cells and chemical hapten exposure. Germline lookup yields CDR1 MDHEN and CDR2 SYDVKM. Trimming pared 1 base from V and 6 bases from J, leaving 13 bases between. The CDR3 sequence is 15 residues long. General study results and limits: Among TCRs, those above 1 in 1000 frequency were unaffected by DPC sensitization.

TCRdb ran MiXCR on the RACE reads and lists one entry per CDR3 protein. Seen here are about 41,000 distinct CDR3 sequences, 4% observed once, and the top ten hold roughly 24%. Time point of the sample: patch test 1, 2 weeks after DPC sensitization. Regarding treatment: therapeutic diphenylcyclopropenone sensitization with weekly scalp DPC. Total RNA was isolated from whole blood that had not been fractionated. V usage is TRBV28 and J usage is TRBJ2-1; D possibly corresponds to TRBD2 (6 bases). The origin of this receptor is a man in his fifties with alopecia areata. Some clones in this sample may be carry-over from other donors' samples. The starting material was whole blood, obtained in connection with sensitization to the hapten diphenylcyclopropenone (DPC). In DNA form, the CDR3 reads TGTGCCAGCAGTTTATTCGGGGGAGTTGTCAATGAGCAGTTCTTC. It specifies CASSLFGGVVNEQFF.